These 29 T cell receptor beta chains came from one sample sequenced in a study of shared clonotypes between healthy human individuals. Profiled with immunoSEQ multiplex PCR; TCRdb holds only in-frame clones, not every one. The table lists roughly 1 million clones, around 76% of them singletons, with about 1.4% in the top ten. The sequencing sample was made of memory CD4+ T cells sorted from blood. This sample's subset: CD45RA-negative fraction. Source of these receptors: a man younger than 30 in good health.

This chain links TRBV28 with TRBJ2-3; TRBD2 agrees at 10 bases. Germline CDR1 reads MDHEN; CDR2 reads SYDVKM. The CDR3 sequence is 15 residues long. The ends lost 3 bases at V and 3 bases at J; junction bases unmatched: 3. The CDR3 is CASSFPTSGTDTQYF. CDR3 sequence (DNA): TGTGCCAGCAGTTTTCCGACTAGCGGGACAGATACGCAGTATTTT. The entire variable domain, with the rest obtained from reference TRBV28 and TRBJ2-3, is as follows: DVKVTQSSRYLVKRTGEKVFLECVQDMDHENMFWYRQDPGLGLRLIYFSYDVKMKEKGDIPEGYSVSREKKERFSLILESASTNQTSMYLCASSFPTSGTDTQYFGPGTRLTVL.

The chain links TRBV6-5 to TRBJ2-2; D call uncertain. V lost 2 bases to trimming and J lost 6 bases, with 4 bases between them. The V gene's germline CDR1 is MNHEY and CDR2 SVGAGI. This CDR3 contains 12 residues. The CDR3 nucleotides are TGTGCCAGCAGTTACAAGTCCGGGGAGCTGTTTTTT. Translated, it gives CASSYKSGELFF.

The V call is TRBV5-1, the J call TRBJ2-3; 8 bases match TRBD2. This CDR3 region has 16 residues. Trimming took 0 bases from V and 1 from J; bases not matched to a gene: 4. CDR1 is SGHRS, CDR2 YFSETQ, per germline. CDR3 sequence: CASSLEGGGRTDTQYF. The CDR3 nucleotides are TGCGCCAGCAGCTTGGAAGGCGGGGGGCGCACAGATACGCAGTATTTT.

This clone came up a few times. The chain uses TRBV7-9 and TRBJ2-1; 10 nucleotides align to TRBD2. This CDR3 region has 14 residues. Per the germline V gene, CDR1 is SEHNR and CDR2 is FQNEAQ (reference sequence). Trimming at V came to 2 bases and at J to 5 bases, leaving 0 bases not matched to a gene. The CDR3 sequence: CASSLSGRDNEQFF. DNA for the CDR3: TGTGCCAGCAGCTTAAGCGGGAGGGACAATGAGCAGTTCTTC. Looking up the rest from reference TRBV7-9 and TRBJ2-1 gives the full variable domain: DTGVSQNPRHKITKRGQNVTFRCDPISEHNRLYWYRQTLGQGPEFLTYFQNEAQLEKSRLLSDRFSAERPKGSFSTLEIQRTEQGDSAMYLCASSLSGRDNEQFFGPGTRLTVL.

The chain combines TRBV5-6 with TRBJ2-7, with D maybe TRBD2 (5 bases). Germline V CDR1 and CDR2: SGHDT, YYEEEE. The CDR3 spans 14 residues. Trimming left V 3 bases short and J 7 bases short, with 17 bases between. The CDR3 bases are TGTGCCAGCAGCTCCCAGCGGTACCTGGGGGAGCAGTACTTC. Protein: CASSSQRYLGEQYF.

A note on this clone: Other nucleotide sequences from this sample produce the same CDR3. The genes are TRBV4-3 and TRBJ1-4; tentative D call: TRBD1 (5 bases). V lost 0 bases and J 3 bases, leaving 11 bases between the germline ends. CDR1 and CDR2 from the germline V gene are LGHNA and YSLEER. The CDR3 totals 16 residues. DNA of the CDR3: TGCGCCAGCAGCCAAGAGAGGGGCAGGCCTAATGAAAAACTGTTTTTT. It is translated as CASSQERGRPNEKLFF.

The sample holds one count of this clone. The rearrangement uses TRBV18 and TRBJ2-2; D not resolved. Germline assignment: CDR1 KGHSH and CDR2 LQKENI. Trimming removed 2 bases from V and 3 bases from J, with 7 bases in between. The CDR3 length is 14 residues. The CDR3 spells CASSPSADTGELFF. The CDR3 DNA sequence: TGTGCCAGCTCACCATCTGCGGACACCGGGGAGCTGTTTTTT.

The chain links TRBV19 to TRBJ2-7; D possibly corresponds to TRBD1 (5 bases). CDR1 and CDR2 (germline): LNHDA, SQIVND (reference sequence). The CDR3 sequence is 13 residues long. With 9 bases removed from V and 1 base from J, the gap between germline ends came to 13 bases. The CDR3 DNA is TGTGCCAGCCGCCGGAAGGGGTCCTACGAGCAGTACTTC. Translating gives CASRRKGSYEQYF.

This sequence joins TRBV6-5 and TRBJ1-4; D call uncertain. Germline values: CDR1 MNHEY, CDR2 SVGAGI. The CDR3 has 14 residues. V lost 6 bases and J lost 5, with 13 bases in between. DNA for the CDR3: TGTGCCAGCAGGAACGACGGGAGAAATGAAAAACTGTTTTTT. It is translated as CASRNDGRNEKLFF.

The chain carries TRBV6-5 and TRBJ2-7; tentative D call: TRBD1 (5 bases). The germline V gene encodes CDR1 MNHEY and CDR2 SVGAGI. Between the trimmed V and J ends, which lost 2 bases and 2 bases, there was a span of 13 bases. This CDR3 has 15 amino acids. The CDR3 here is CASSYDKGPPYEQYF. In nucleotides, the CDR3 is TGTGCCAGCAGTTACGACAAGGGGCCACCCTACGAGCAGTACTTC.

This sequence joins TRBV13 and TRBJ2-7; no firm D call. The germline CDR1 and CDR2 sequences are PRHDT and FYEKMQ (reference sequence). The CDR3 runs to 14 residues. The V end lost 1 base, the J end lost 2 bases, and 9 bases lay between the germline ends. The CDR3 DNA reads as TGTGCCAGCAGCTTAGAGACAAGGGCCTACGAGCAGTACTTC. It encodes CASSLETRAYEQYF. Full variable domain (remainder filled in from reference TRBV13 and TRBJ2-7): AAGVIQSPRHLIKEKRETATLKCYPIPRHDTVYWYQQGPGQDPQFLISFYEKMQSDKGSIPDRFSAQQFSDYHSELNMSSLELGDSALYFCASSLETRAYEQYFGPGTRLTVT.

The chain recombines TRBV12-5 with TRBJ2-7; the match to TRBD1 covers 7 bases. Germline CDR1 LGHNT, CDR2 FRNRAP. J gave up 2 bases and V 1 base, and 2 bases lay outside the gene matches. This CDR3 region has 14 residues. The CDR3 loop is CASGLGQGTYEQYF. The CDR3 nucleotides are TGTGCTAGTGGTTTGGGACAGGGCACCTACGAGCAGTACTTC.

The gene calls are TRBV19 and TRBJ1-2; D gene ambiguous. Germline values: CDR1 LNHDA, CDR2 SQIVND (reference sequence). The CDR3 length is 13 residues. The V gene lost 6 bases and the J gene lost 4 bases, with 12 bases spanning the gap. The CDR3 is CASSFGFIYGYTF. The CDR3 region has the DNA TGTGCCAGTAGCTTCGGGTTCATCTATGGCTACACCTTC.

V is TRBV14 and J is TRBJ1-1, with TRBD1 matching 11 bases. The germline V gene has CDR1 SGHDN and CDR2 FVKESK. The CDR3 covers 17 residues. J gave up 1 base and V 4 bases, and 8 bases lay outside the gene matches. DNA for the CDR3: TGTGCCAGCAGCCTCGGACAGGGGGCTAACAGGAACACTGAAGCTTTCTTT. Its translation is CASSLGQGANRNTEAFF.

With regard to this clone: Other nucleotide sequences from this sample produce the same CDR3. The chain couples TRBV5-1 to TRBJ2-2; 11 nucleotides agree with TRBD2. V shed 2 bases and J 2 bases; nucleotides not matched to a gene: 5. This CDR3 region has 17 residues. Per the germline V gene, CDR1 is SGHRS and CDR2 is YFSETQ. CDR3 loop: CASSLGTSGANTGELFF. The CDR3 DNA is TGCGCCAGCAGCTTAGGGACTAGCGGAGCCAACACCGGGGAGCTGTTTTTT. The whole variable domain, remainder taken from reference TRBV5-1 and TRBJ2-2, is KAGVTQTPRYLIKTRGQQVTLSCSPISGHRSVSWYQQTPGQGLQFLFEYFSETQRNKGNFPGRFSGRQFSNSRSEMNVSTLELGDSALYLCASSLGTSGANTGELFFGEGSRLTVL.

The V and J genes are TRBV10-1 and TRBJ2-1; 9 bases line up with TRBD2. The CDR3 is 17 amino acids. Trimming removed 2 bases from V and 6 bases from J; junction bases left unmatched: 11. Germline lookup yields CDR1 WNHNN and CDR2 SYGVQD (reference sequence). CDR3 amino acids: CASSEGRILAGPNEQFF. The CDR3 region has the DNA TGCGCCAGCAGTGAGGGACGGATCCTAGCGGGACCCAATGAGCAGTTCTTC.

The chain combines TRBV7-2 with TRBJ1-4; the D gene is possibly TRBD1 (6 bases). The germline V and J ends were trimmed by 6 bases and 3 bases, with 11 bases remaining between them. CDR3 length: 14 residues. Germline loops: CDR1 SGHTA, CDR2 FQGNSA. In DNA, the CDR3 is TGTGCCAGCAGAAGGGGGGGGTCTAATGAAAAACTGTTTTTT. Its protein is CASRRGGSNEKLFF. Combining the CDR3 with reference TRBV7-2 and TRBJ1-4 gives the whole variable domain GAGVSQSPSNKVTEKGKDVELRCDPISGHTALYWYRQSLGQGLEFLIYFQGNSAPDKSGLPSDRFSAERTGGSVSTLTIQRTQQEDSAVYLCASRRGGSNEKLFFGSGTQLSVL.

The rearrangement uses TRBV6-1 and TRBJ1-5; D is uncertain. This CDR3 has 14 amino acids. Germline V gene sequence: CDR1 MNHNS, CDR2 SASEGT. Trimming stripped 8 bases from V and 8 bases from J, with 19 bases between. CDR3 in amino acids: CASGNAIPREPQHF. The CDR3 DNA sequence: TGTGCCAGCGGTAACGCGATCCCAAGGGAGCCCCAGCATTTT.

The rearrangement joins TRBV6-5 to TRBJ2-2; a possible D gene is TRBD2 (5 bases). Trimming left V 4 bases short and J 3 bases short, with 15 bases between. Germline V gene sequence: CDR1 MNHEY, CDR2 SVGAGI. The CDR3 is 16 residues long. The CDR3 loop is CASSWTLTIHTGELFF. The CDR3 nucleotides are TGTGCCAGCAGTTGGACTCTCACGATCCACACCGGGGAGCTGTTTTTT.

The CDR3, as DNA: TGTGCCAGTGGACGGAGCAATGAGCAGTTCTTC. Its protein is CASGRSNEQFF. The V and J genes are TRBV9 and TRBJ2-1; no clear D. The CDR3 length is 11 residues. V lost 8 bases and J lost 6, with 9 bases in between. Germline lookup yields CDR1 SGDLS and CDR2 YYNGEE.

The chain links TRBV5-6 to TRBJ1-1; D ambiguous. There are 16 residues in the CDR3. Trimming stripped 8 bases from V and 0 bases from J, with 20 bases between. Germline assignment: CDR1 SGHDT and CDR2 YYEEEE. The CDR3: CASVPPGSRLNTEAFF. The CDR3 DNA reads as TGTGCCAGTGTTCCCCCCGGGTCCCGCCTGAACACTGAAGCTTTCTTT.

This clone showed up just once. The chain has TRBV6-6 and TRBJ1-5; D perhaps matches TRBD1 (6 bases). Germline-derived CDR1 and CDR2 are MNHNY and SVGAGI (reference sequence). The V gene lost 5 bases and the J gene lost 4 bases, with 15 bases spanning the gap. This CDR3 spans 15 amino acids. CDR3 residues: CASSVTRDTNQPQHF. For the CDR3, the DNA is TGTGCCAGCAGTGTAACAAGGGACACAAATCAGCCCCAGCATTTT.

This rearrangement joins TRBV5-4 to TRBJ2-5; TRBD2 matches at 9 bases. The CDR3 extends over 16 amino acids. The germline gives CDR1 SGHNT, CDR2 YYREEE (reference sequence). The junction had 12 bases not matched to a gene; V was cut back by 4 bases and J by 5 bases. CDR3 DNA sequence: TGTGCCAGCAGCCCCGGGGGGCTAGCGGGAACGGAGACCCAGTACTTC. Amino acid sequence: CASSPGGLAGTETQYF.

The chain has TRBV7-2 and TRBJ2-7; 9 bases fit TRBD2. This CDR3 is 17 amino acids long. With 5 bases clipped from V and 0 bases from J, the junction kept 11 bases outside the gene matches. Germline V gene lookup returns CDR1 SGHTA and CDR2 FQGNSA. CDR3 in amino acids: CASSPRGGRAPSYEQYF. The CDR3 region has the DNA TGTGCCAGCAGCCCGAGGGGCGGGAGGGCCCCCTCCTACGAGCAGTACTTC.

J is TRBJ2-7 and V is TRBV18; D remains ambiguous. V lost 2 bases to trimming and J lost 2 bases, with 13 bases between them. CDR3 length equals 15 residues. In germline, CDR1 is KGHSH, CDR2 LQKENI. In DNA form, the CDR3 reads TGTGCCAGCTCACCAGGGTCAGGACCTCCCTACGAGCAGTACTTC. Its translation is CASSPGSGPPYEQYF.

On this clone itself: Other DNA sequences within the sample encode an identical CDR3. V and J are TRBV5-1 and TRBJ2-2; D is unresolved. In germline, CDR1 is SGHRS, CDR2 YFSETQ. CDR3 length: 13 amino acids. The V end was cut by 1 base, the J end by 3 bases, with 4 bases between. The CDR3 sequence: CASSLQDTGELFF. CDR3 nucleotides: TGCGCCAGCAGCTTGCAGGACACCGGGGAGCTGTTTTTT.

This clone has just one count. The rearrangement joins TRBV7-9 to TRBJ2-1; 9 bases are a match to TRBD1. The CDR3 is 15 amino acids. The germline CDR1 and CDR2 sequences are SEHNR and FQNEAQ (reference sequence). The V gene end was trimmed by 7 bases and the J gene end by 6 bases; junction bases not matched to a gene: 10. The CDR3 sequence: CASNRPGTGINEQFF. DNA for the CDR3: TGTGCCAGCAACCGTCCCGGGACAGGGATCAATGAGCAGTTCTTC.

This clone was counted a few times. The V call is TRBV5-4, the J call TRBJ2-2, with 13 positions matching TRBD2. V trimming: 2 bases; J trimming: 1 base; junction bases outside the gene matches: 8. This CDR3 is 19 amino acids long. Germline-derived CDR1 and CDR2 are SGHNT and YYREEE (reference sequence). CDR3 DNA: TGTGCCAGCAGCTTTGGAGGACTAGCGGGGGCAATGAACACCGGGGAGCTGTTTTTT. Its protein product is CASSFGGLAGAMNTGELFF.

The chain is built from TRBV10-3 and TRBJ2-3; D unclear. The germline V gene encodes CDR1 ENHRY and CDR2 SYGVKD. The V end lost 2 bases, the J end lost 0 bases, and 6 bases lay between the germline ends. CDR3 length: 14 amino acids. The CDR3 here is CAISEDPSTDTQYF. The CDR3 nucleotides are TGTGCCATCAGTGAGGACCCTAGCACAGATACGCAGTATTTT.